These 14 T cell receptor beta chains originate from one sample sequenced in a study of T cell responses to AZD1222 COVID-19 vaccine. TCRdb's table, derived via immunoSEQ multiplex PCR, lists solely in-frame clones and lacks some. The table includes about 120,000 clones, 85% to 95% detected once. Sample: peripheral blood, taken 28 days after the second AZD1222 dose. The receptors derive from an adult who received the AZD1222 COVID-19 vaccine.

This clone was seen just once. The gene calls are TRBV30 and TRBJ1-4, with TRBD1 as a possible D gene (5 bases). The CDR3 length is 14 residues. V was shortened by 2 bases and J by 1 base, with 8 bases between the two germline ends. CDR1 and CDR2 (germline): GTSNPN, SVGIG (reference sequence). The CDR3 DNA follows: TGTGCCTGGAGTACGGGGGTAACTAATGAAAAACTGTTTTTT. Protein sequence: CAWSTGVTNEKLFF.

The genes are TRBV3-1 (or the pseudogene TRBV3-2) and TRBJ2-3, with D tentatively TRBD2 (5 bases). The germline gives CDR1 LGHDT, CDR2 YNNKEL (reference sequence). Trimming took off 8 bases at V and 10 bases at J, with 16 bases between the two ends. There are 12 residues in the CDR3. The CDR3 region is CASRGKGGAQYF. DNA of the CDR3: TGTGCCAGCCGTGGGAAAGGAGGCGCGCAGTATTTT.

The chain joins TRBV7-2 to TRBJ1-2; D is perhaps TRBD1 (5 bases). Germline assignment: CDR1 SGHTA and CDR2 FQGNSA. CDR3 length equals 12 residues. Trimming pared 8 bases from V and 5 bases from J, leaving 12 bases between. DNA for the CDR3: TGTGCCAGCGCGGGGGGAGGTTATGGCTACACCTTC. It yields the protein CASAGGGYGYTF.

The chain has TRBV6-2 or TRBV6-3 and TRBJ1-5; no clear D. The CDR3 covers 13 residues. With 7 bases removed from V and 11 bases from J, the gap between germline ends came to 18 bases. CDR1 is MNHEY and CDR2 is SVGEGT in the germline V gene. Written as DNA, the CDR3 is TGTGCCAGCACCCCGAGGCAGTTTTCAGCCCAGCATTTT. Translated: CASTPRQFSAQHF.

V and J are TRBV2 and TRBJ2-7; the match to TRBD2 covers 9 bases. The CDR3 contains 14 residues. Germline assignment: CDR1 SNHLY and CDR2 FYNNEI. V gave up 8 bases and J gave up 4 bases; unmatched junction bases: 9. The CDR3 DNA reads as TGTGCCAGCCAAGGAGGGCTAGCGGGGTACGAGCAGTACTTC. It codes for CASQGGLAGYEQYF.

The CDR3 nucleotides read TGTGCCAGCAGCGAAGCCATTGGACTAGCGGGAGGTACGAACACCGGGGAGCTGTTTTTT. This gives the protein CASSEAIGLAGGTNTGELFF. This sequence joins TRBV9 and TRBJ2-2, with TRBD2 matching 14 bases. Trimming at V came to 3 bases and at J to 0 bases, leaving 10 bases not matched to a gene. Germline V gene data show CDR1 as SGDLS and CDR2 as YYNGEE. CDR3 size: 20 residues.

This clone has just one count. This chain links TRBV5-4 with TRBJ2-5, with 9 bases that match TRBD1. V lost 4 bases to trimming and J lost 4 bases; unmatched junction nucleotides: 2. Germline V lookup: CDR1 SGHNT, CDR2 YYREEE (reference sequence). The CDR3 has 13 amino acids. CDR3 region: CASSQDRGETQYF. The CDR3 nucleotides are TGTGCCAGCAGCCAGGACAGGGGAGAGACCCAGTACTTC.

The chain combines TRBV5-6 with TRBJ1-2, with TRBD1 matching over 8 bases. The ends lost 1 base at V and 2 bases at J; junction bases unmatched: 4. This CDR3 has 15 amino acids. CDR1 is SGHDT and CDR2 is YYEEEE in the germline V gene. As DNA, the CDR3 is TGTGCCAGCAGCTTGCGGGGGACAGGAAACTATGGCTACACCTTC. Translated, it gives CASSLRGTGNYGYTF.

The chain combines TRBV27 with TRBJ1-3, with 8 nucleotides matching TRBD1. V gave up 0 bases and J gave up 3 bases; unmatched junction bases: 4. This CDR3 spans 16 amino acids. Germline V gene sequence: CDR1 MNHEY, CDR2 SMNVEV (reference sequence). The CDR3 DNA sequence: TGTGCCAGCAGTTTATCATCAGGGGGCGTTGGAAACACCATATATTTT. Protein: CASSLSSGGVGNTIYF.

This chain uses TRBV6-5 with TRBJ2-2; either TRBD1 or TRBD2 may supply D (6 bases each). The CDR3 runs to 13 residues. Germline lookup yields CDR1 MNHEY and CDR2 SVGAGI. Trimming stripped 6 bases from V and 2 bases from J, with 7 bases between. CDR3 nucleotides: TGTGCCAGCAGGGGGGGCAACACCGGGGAGCTGTTTTTT. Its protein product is CASRGGNTGELFF.

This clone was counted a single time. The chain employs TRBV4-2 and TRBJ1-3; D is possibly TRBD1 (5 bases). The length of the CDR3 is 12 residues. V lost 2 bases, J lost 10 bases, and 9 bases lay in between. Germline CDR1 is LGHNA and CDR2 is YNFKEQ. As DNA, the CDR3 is TGTGCCAGCAGCCAACCAACAGGAACCATATATTTT. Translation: CASSQPTGTIYF.

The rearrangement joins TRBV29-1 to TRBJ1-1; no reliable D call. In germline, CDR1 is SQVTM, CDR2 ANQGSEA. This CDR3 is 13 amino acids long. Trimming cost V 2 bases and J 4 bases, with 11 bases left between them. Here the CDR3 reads CSVEFRGATEAFF. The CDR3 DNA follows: TGCAGCGTTGAATTCCGGGGTGCCACTGAAGCTTTCTTT.

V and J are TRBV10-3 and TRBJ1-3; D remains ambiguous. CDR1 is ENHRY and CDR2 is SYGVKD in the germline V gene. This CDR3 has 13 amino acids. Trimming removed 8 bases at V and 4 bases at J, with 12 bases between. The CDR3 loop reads CAIGASLGNTIYF. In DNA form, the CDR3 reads TGTGCCATCGGCGCTAGTCTAGGAAACACCATATATTTT.

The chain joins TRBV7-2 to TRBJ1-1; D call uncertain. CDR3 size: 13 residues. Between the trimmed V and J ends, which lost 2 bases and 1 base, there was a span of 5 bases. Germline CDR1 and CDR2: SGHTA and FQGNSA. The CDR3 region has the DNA TGTGCCAGCAGCTTAATGGGGAACACTGAAGCTTTCTTT. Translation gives CASSLMGNTEAFF. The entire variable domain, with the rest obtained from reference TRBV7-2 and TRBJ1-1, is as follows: GAGVSQSPSNKVTEKGKDVELRCDPISGHTALYWYRQSLGQGLEFLIYFQGNSAPDKSGLPSDRFSAERTGGSVSTLTIQRTQQEDSAVYLCASSLMGNTEAFFGQGTRLTVV.